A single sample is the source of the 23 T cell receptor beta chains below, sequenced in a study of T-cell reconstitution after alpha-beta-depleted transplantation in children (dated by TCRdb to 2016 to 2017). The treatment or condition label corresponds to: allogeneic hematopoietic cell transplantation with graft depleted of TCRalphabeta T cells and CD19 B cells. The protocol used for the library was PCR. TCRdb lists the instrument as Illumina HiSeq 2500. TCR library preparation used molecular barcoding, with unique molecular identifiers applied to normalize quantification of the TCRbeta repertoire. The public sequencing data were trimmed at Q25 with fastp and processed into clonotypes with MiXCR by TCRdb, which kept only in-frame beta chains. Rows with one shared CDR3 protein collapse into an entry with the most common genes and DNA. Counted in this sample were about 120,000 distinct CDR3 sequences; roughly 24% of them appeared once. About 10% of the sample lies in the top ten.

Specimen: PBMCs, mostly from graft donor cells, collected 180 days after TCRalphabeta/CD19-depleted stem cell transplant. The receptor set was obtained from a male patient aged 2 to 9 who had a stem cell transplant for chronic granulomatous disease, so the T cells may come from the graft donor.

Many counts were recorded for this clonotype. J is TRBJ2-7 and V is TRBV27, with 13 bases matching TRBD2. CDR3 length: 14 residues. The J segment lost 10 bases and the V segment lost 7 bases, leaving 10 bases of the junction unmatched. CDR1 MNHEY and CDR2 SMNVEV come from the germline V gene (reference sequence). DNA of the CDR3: TGTGCCAGCAAGGCTACTAGCGGGGGGGGTGATCAGTACTTC. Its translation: CASKATSGGGDQYF.

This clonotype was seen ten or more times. The chain's CDR3 is CASSQDRLTTDTQYF. The DNA of the CDR3 is TGCGCCAGCAGCCAAGATAGGCTCACCACAGATACGCAGTATTTT. The chain recombines TRBV4-3 with TRBJ2-3; D gene ambiguous. Germline V gene sequence: CDR1 LGHNA, CDR2 YSLEER. There are 15 residues in the CDR3. Trimming stripped 0 bases from V and 2 bases from J, with 9 bases between.

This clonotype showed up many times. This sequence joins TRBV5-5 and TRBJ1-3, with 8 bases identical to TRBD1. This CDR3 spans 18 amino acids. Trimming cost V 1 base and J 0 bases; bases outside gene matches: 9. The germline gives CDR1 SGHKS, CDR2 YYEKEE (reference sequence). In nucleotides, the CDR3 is TGTGCCAGCAGCTTGTGGACAGGGAAAGGGGTCTCTGGAAACACCATATATTTT. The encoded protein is CASSLWTGKGVSGNTIYF.

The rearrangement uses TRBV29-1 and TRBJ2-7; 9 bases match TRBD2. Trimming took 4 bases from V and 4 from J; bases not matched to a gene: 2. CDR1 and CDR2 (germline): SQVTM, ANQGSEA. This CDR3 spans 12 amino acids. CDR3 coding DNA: TGCAGCGTTGTAGCGGGAGCTTACGAGCAGTACTTC. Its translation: CSVVAGAYEQYF.

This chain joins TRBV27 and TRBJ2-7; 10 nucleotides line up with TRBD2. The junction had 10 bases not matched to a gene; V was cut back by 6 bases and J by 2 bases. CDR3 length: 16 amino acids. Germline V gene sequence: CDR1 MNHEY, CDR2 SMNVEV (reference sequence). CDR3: CASRSITSGITYEQYF. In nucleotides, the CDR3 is TGTGCCAGCAGATCAATCACTAGCGGGATAACCTACGAGCAGTACTTC.

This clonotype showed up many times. The CDR3 region has the DNA TGTGCCAGCAGCAGGACTCCCCCCTACGAGCAGTACTTC. Protein: CASSRTPPYEQYF. This chain joins TRBV7-2 and TRBJ2-7; a possible D gene is TRBD2 (5 bases). CDR3 length equals 13 residues. Per the germline V gene, CDR1 is SGHTA and CDR2 is FQGNSA. With 5 bases removed from V and 2 bases from J, the gap between germline ends came to 10 bases.

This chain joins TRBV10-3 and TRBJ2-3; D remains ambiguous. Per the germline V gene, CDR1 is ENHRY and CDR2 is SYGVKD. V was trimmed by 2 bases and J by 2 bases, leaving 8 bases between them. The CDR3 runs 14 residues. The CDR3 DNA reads TGTGCCATCAGTGAGAGGCCTCTCACAGATACGCAGTATTTT. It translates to CAISERPLTDTQYF.

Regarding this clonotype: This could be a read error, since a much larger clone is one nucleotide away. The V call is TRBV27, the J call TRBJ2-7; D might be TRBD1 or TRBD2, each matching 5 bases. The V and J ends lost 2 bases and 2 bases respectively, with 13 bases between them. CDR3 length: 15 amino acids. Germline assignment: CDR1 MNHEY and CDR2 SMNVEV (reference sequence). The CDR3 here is CASSLITGAPYEQYF. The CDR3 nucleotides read TGTGCCAGCAGTTTAATTACCGGGGCACCCTACGAGCAGTACTTC.

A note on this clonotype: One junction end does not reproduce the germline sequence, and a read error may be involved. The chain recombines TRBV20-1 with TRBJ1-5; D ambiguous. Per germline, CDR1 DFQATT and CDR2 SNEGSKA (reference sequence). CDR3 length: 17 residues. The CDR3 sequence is CCALTDSWTNSNQPQHF. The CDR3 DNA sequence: TGCTGTGCACTGACCGATTCATGGACTAATAGCAATCAGCCCCAGCATTTT.

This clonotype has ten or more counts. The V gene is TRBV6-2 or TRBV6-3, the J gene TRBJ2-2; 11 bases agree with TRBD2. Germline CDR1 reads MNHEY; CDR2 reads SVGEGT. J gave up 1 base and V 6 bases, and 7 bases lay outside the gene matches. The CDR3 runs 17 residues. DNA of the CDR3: TGTGCCAGCAGACCCTTACTAGCGGGGGAGAACACCGGGGAGCTGTTTTTT. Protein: CASRPLLAGENTGELFF.

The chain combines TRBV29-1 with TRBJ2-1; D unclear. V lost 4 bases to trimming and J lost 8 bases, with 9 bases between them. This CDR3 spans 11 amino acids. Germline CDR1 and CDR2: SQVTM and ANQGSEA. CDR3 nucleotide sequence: TGCAGCGTTGGTTTCCTGGATGAGCAGTTCTTC. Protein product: CSVGFLDEQFF.

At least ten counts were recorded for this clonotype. In DNA form, the CDR3 reads TGTGCCACCAGCAGACGTGGGAACTCCTACGAGCAGTACTTC. Its protein product is CATSRRGNSYEQYF. This chain joins TRBV15 and TRBJ2-7; D is undetermined. Germline V gene sequence: CDR1 LNHNV, CDR2 YYDKDF (reference sequence). The CDR3 consists of 14 residues. V was cut by 2 bases and J by 0 bases, with 8 bases left in between.

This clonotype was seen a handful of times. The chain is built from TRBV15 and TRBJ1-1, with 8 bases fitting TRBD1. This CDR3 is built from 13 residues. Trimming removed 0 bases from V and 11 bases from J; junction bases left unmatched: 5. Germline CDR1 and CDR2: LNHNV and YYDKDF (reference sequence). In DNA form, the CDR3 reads TGTGCCACCAGCAGAGATCCCCGGACAGGGGCTTTCTTT. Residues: CATSRDPRTGAFF.

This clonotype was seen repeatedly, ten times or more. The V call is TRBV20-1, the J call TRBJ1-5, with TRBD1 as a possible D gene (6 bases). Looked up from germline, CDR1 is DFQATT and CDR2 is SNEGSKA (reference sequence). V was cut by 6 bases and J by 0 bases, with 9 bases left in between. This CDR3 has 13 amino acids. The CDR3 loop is CSALDSSNQPQHF. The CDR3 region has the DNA TGCAGTGCCTTGGACAGTAGCAATCAGCCCCAGCATTTT.

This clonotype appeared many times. CDR3 in amino acids: CASSPAGAMGNEQFF. CDR3 nucleotides: TGTGCCAGCAGCCCAGCGGGAGCAATGGGCAATGAGCAGTTCTTC. The rearrangement joins TRBV5-6 to TRBJ2-1; TRBD2 matches at 8 bases. V lost 4 bases, J lost 6 bases, and 9 bases stayed unmatched. Germline V gene sequence: CDR1 SGHDT, CDR2 YYEEEE. The CDR3 sequence is 15 residues long.

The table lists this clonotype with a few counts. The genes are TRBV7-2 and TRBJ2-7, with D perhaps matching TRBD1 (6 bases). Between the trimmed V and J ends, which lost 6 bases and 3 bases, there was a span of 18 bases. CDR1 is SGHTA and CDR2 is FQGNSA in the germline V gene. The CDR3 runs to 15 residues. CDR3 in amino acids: CASSPTGIINYEQYF. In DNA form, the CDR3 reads TGTGCCAGCAGTCCGACAGGAATTATAAACTACGAGCAGTACTTC.

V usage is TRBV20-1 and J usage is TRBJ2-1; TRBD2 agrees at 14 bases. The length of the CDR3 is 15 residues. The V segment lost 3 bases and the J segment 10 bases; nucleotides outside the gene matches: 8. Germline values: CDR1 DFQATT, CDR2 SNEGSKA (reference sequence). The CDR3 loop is CSARGLAGVVREQFF. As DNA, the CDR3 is TGCAGTGCTAGGGGACTAGCGGGAGTCGTTCGGGAGCAGTTCTTC.

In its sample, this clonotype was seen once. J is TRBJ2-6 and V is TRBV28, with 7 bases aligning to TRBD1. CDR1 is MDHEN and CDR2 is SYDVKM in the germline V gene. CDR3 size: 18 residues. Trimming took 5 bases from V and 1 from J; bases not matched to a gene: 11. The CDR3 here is CASSVSTGQISGANVLTF. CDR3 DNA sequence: TGTGCCAGCAGTGTAAGCACGGGACAGATTTCTGGGGCCAACGTCCTGACTTTC.

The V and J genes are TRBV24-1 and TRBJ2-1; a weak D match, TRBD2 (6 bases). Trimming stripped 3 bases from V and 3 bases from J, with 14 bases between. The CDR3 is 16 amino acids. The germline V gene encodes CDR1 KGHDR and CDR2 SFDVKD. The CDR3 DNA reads TGTGCCACCAGTGATCCCCGGGACTTAAACTACAATGAGCAGTTCTTC. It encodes CATSDPRDLNYNEQFF.

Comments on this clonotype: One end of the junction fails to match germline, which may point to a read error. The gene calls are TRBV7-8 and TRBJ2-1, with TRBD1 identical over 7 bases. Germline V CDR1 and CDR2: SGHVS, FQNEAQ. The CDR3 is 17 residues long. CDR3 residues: CASSNRQGGDSYNEQFF. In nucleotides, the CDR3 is TGTGCCAGCAGCAACCGACAGGGTGGCGACTCCTACAATGAGCAGTTTTTC. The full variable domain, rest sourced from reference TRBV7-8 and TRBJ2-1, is GAGVSQSPRYKVAKRGQDVALRCDPISGHVSLFWYQQALGQGPEFLTYFQNEAQLDKSGLPSDRFFAERPEGSVSTLKIQRTQQEDSAVYLCASSNRQGGDSYNEQFFGPGTRLTVL.

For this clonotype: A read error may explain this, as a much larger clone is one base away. This chain's CDR3 is CASSKYNEQFF. The DNA for the CDR3 is TGTGCCAGCAGCAAATACAATGAGCAGTTCTTC. The chain carries TRBV12-3 or TRBV12-4 and TRBJ2-1, with no clear D. CDR3 size: 11 residues. V lost 6 bases and J 4 bases, leaving 4 bases between the germline ends.

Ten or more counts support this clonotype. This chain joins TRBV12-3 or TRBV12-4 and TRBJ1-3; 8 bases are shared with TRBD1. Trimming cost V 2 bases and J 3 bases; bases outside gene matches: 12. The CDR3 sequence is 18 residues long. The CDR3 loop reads CASSLYVAGGVLGNTIYF. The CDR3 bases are TGTGCCAGCAGTTTATACGTCGCAGGGGGCGTCCTTGGAAACACCATATATTTT.

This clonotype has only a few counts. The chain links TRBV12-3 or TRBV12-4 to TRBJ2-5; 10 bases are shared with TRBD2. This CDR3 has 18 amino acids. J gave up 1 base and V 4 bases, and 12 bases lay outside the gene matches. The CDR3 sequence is CASSYRLAGVGTQETQYF. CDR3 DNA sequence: TGTGCCAGCAGTTATCGGCTAGCGGGAGTAGGGACCCAAGAGACCCAGTACTTC.